This paragraph covers one TCR beta chain sequence. Antigen: not known. A read error may account for a junction end that differs from germline. Within the sample, other DNA sequences also encode this same CDR3. This record comes from a study of immune evolution from preneoplasia to lung adenocarcinoma. The protocol was immunoSEQ multiplex PCR, while the TCRdb copy is restricted to in-frame clones and leaves out a portion. The sample yields about 26,000 clones, approximately 74% seen once. Each case's diagnosis was confirmed by two pathologists on H&E. Findings and caveats of the study: Top clone frequencies peaked in normal lung, apparently declining through invasive adenocarcinoma.

Looked up from germline, CDR1 is SNHLY and CDR2 is FYNNEI. The CDR3 has 15 residues. This sequence joins TRBV2 and TRBJ2-7; possibly TRBD1 for D (5 bases). Sequenced sample: FFPE invasive lung adenocarcinoma tissue. This TCR came from a person aged 55 to 75 with invasive lung adenocarcinoma. Some clones in this sample may be carry-over from other donors' samples. In DNA form, the CDR3 reads TGTGCCAGCAGTGAAGCTACATACAGGATCCACGAGCAGTATTTC. As protein: CASSEATYRIHEQYF.